This T cell receptor beta chain was observed in a study of control samples from healthy donors and cancer patients. Data came from immunoSEQ multiplex PCR; TCRdb stores just in-frame clones and leaves some out. Of some 130,000 clones listed, about 88% are singletons. The CDR3 is 15 amino acids. The V end lost 5 bases, the J end lost 7 bases, and 21 bases lay between the germline ends. Per the germline V gene, CDR1 is SNHLY and CDR2 is FYNNEI. V is TRBV2 and J is TRBJ2-7; the D gene could be TRBD1 or TRBD2 (5 bases each). The sequence was collected from a young woman in good health. Sequencing was done on a sample of blood. CDR3 protein: CASSILTGRTGEQYF. In DNA form, the CDR3 reads TGTGCCAGCAGTATTCTGACGGGACGAACGGGGGAGCAGTACTTC.